This is a list of T cell receptor beta chains from one sample in a study of CXCR3-negative and CXCR3-positive naive CD8 T cells. TCRdb reprocessed the 5' RACE reads and reports one entry per CDR3 protein, with no DNA. Recorded for this sample: over 50,000 distinct CDR3 sequences. Sequenced: naive CXCR3+ CD8+ T cells from blood. Receptors originate from a human donor in good health. Some clones in this sample may be carry-over from other donors' samples. The CDR3 runs from the conserved cysteine through the conserved F or W.

CAISLGALYNEQFF | TRBJ2-1 | TRBV10-3 | 14
CASSVMFGTGAEEQYF | TRBJ2-7 | TRBV9 | 16
CASSLNWNNEQFF | TRBJ2-1 | TRBV7-6 | 13
CASSSTSGGALYLEQFF | TRBJ2-1 | TRBV5-5 | 17
CASSPPTEGTEAFF | TRBJ1-1 | TRBV5-1 | 14
CASSPGGDYMNTEAFF | TRBJ1-1 | TRBV7-3 | 16
CASSAVGQGGSEQFF | TRBJ2-1 | TRBV6-4 | 15
CASSLYPGRQFGTGDFLTEAFF | TRBJ1-1 | TRBV28 | 22
CASSHYNLGTKNIQYF | TRBJ2-4 | TRBV6-2/TRBV6-3 | 16
CASSLGQGFGIQYF | TRBJ2-4 | TRBV7-2 | 14
CASSVVSGGAFNEQFF | TRBJ2-1 | TRBV9 | 16
CASNKVRGPGSDEQFF | TRBJ2-1 | TRBV6-2/TRBV6-3 | 16
CASSLGQGAYEQYF | TRBJ2-7 | TRBV28 | 14
CASSSTPGVGYTGELFF | TRBJ2-2 | TRBV28 | 17
CASSLAPARQGMLDEQFF | TRBJ2-1 | TRBV7-8 | 18
CASSASGSTDTQYF | TRBJ2-3 | TRBV9 | 14